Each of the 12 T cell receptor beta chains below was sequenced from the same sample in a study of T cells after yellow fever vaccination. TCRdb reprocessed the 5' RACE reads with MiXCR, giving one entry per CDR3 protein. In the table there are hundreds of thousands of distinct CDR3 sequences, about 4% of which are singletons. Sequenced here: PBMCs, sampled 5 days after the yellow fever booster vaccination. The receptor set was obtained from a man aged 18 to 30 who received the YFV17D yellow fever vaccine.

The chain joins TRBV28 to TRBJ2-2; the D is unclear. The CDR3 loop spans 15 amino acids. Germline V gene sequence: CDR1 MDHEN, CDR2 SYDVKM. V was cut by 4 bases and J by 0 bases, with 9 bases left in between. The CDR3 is CASSSHYANTGELFF. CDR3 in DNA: TGTGCCAGCAGTTCCCATTACGCGAACACCGGGGAGCTGTTTTTT.

In nucleotides, the CDR3 is TGTGCCAGCAGTTACTGGCGGGACAGGGGGGAACCGCCTAGGACGCAGTATTTT. Protein product: CASSYWRDRGEPPRTQYF. The chain recombines TRBV6-2 or TRBV6-3 with TRBJ2-3; 11 bases line up with TRBD1. The CDR3 sequence is 18 residues long. Per germline, CDR1 MNHEY and CDR2 SVGEGT. V dropped 1 base and J dropped 9; count of bases not matched to a gene: 15.

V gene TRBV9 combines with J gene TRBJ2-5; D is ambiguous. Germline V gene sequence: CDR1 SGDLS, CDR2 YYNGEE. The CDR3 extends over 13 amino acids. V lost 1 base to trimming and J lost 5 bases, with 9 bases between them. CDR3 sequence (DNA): TGTGCCAGCAGCGTATACTTTGAGGAGACCCAGTACTTC. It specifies CASSVYFEETQYF.

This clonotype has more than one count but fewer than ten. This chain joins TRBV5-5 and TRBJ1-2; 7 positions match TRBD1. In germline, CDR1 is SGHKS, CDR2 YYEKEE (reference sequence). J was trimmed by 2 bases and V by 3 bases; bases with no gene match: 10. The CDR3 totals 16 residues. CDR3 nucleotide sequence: TGTGCCAGCAGCTGGGGGGCTGGGACAGAGAACTATGGCTACACCTTC. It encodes CASSWGAGTENYGYTF. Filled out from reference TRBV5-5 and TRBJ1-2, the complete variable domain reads DAGVTQSPTHLIKTRGQQVTLRCSPISGHKSVSWYQQVLGQGPQFIFQYYEKEERGRGNFPDRFSARQFPNYSSELNVNALLLGDSALYLCASSWGAGTENYGYTFGSGTRLTVV.

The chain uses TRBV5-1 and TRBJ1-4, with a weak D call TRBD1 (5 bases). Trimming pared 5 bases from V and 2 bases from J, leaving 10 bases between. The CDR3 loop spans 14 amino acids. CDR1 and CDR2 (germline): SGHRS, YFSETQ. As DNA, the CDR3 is TGCGCCAGCAGTCGGGGGACTACTAATGAAAAACTGTTTTTT. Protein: CASSRGTTNEKLFF.

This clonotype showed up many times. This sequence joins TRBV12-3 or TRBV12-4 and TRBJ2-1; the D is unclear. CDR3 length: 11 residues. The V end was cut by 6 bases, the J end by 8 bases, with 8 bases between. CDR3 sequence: CASRRVDEQFF. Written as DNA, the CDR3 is TGTGCCAGCAGACGAGTCGATGAGCAGTTCTTC.

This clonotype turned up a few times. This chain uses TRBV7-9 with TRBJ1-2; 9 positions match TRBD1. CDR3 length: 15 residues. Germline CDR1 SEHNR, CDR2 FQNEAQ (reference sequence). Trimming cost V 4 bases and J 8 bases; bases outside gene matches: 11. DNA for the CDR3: TGTGCCAGCAGCTCGAGACAGGGGGTGACTTGGGGCTACACCTTC. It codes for CASSSRQGVTWGYTF.

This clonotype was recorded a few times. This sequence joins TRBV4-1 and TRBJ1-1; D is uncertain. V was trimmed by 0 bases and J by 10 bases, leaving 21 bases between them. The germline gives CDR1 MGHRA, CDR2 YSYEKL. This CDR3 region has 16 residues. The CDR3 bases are TGCGCCAGCAGCCAAGATCCTCTCTCGGGGTCTTTAGGAGCTTTCTTT. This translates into CASSQDPLSGSLGAFF.

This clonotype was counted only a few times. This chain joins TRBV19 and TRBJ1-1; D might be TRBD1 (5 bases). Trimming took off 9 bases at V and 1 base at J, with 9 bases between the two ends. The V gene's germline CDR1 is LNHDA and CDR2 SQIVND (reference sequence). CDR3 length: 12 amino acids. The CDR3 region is CASSGPNTEAFF. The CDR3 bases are TGTGCCAGCTCGGGGCCGAACACTGAAGCTTTCTTT.

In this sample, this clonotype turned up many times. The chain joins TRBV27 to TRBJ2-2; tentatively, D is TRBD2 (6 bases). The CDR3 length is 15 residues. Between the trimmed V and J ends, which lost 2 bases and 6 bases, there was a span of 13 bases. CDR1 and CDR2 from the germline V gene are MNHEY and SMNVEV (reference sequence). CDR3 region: CASSLETSLPGELFF. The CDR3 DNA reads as TGTGCCAGCAGTTTAGAGACTAGTTTGCCCGGGGAGCTGTTTTTT.

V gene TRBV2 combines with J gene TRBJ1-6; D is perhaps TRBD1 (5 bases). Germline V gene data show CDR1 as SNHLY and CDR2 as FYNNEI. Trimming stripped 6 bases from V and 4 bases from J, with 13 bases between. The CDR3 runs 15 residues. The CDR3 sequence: CASSGTPQYNSPLHF. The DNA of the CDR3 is TGTGCCAGCAGCGGGACCCCGCAGTATAATTCACCCCTCCACTTT.

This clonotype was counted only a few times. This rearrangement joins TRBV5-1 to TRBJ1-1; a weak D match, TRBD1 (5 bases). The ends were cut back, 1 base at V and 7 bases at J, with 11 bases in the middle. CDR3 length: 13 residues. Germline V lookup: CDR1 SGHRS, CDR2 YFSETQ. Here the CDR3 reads CASSLFRGGEAFF. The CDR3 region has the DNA TGCGCCAGCAGCTTGTTTCGGGGCGGTGAAGCTTTCTTT.